This TCR beta chain came from a study of blood T cell repertoires in COVID-19. Overall study context: Sites across the United States, Italy and Spain contributed samples from acute and convalescent COVID-19. T cells, B-cell-depleted T cells, or PBMCs supplied cDNA or gDNA.

How the authors handled the data: Estimated nucleated cell counts came from reference gene primer amplification. The method was immunoSEQ multiplex PCR; TCRdb's version includes in-frame clones alone and lacks a portion of them. For V, J and clone size, that table is used; D and trimming come from the DNA. The table lists 150,000 to 200,000 clones, roughly 88% of them singletons. The TCR sequence derives from an elderly woman with acute or convalescent COVID-19. The source material was peripheral blood.

CDR3 nucleotides: TGTGCCAGTAGTAACAGGGGCTACGAGCAGTACTTC. Translated: CASSNRGYEQYF. V and J are TRBV19 and TRBJ2-7, with 7 bases that match TRBD1. The length of the CDR3 is 12 residues. The germline V gene encodes CDR1 LNHDA and CDR2 SQIVND (reference sequence). V was clipped by 4 bases and J by 3 bases; unmatched bases: 0.